This T cell receptor (beta chain) is drawn from a study of blood T cell repertoires in COVID-19. As for the study in general: COVID-19 samples collected from the United States, Italy and Spain covered acute and convalescent phases. In each case, the material was cDNA or gDNA derived from T cells, B-cell-depleted T cells, or PBMCs.

In the authors' methods: Nucleated cell counts were estimated from reference gene primer amplification. Method: immunoSEQ multiplex PCR; TCRdb's copy keeps in-frame clones and lacks some. The DNA was the basis for D and trimming; V, J and clone size are from that table. This table holds under 150,000 clones, roughly 80% found once. Trimming cost V 2 bases and J 4 bases; bases outside gene matches: 8. The CDR3 totals 16 residues. Germline values: CDR1 SGHTS, CDR2 YDEGEE. The genes are TRBV5-8 and TRBJ2-2; 7 nucleotides line up with TRBD2. The sequence was obtained from a human donor in a cohort sampled during active COVID-19. Source material: peripheral blood. The CDR3 is CASSFFGGGTTGELFF. As DNA, the CDR3 is TGTGCCAGCAGCTTTTTCGGGGGAGGGACCACCGGGGAGCTGTTTTTT.